This T cell receptor (beta chain) was sequenced in a study of cytomegalovirus exposure and HLA in healthy donors. Study-level background: Most genotyped donors, 81% of 398, had Caucasian-associated genetic ancestry.

This clone was found once. The antigen remains unidentified. General study results and limits: The analysis excluded some indistinguishable V segments, including TRBV6-2 and TRBV6-3. Highly shared variants forming one cluster were likely a sequencing artifact. A later analysis by the authors found several of the most significant clusters apparently linked to common viral pathogens.

60 Vbeta and 13 Jbeta primers were used in PCR. The repertoire was sequenced with immunoSEQ multiplex PCR; TCRdb's copy has only in-frame clones and lacks some. The repertoire holds more than 90,000 clones, around 82% seen once, with approximately 0.83% in the top ten. Germline V lookup: CDR1 SGHRS, CDR2 YFSETQ. The junction had 2 bases not matched to a gene; V was cut back by 3 bases and J by 6 bases. The CDR3 contains 13 residues. The chain has TRBV5-1 and TRBJ2-2, with TRBD1 matching 7 bases. This clonotype was sampled from a woman aged 60-70 years in good health and CMV-seronegative. Sequencing used PBMCs. In DNA, the CDR3 is TGCGCCAGCAGCTATCAGGGGGCCGGGGAGCTGTTTTTT. Residues: CASSYQGAGELFF. The full variable domain, its missing parts supplied by reference TRBV5-1 and TRBJ2-2, is KAGVTQTPRYLIKTRGQQVTLSCSPISGHRSVSWYQQTPGQGLQFLFEYFSETQRNKGNFPGRFSGRQFSNSRSEMNVSTLELGDSALYLCASSYQGAGELFFGEGSRLTVL.